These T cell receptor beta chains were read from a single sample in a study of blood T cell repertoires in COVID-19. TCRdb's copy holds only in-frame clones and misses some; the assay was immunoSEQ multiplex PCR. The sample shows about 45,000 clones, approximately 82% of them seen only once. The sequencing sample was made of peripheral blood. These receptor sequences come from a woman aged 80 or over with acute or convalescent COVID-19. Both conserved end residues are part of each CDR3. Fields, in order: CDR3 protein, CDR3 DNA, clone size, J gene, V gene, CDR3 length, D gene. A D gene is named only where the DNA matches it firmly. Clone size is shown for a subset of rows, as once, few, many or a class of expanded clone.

CASSQGIGAALAGGKYQETQYF | TGCGCCAGCAGCCAAGGGATTGGGGCCGCCTTAGCGGGGGGGAAGTACCAAGAGACCCAGTACTTC | once | TRBJ2-5 | TRBV4-1 | 22 | TRBD2
CSARRALEAFF | TGCAGTGCTAGGCGGGCCCTTGAAGCTTTCTTT | . | TRBJ1-1 | TRBV20-1 | 11 | .
CASSTYDRGNSYEQYF | TGTGCCAGTAGTACCTACGACAGGGGTAACTCCTACGAGCAGTACTTC | once | TRBJ2-7 | TRBV19 | 16 | TRBD1
CASSETHTSGRDNEQFF | TGCGCCAGCAGTGAGACCCATACTAGCGGGCGAGACAATGAGCAGTTCTTC | . | TRBJ2-1 | TRBV10-2 | 17 | TRBD2
CASSFSGGSRRGIQYF | TGTGCCAGCAGTTTTAGCGGGGGCTCTCGCCGGGGCATTCAGTACTTC | . | TRBJ2-4 | TRBV13 | 16 | TRBD2
CASSHSTEAFF | TGTGCCAGCAGCCACAGCACTGAAGCTTTCTTT | . | TRBJ1-1 | TRBV6-2/TRBV6-3 | 11 | .
CATSDGTGATGELFF | TGTGCCACCAGTGATGGCACAGGGGCCACCGGGGAGCTGTTTTTT | . | TRBJ2-2 | TRBV24-1 | 15 | TRBD1
CASSRSRGDNSPLHF | TGTGCCAGCAGCCGTAGCAGGGGGGATAATTCACCCCTCCACTTT | . | TRBJ1-6 | TRBV9 | 15 | TRBD1
CASRPPTGAQNTEAFF | TGTGCCAGCCGGCCCCCGACAGGGGCCCAGAACACTGAAGCTTTCTTT | few | TRBJ1-1 | TRBV7-9 | 16 | TRBD1
CASSSTGAGTEAFF | TGTGCCAGTTCGAGCACAGGGGCGGGTACTGAAGCTTTCTTT | . | TRBJ1-1 | TRBV6-5 | 14 | TRBD1
CASSAGQKYEQYF | TGTGCCAGCTCGGCTGGACAAAAATACGAGCAGTACTTC | . | TRBJ2-7 | TRBV18 | 13 | .
CASSQDRDIYGYTF | TGTGCCAGCAGCCAAGATCGAGACATCTATGGCTACACCTTC | once | TRBJ1-2 | TRBV3-1/TRBV3-2 | 14 | .
CASSSQVGAMNTEAFF | TGTGCCAGCAGCTCGCAGGTGGGGGCGATGAACACTGAAGCTTTCTTT | . | TRBJ1-1 | TRBV7-2 | 16 | .
CASSDNSGGSDTQYF | TGTGCCAGCAGCGATAATAGCGGGGGCTCAGATACGCAGTATTTT | few | TRBJ2-3 | TRBV6-4 | 15 | TRBD2
CASRPELATNEQFF | TGTGCCAGCAGACCTGAACTAGCGACAAATGAGCAGTTCTTC | . | TRBJ2-1 | TRBV5-4 | 14 | TRBD2
CASSNSGGAEETQYF | TGTGCCAGCAGTAATAGCGGGGGGGCCGAAGAGACCCAGTACTTC | . | TRBJ2-5 | TRBV2 | 15 | TRBD2
CASSLGQGAGELFF | TGCGCCAGCAGCTTAGGACAGGGTGCCGGGGAGCTGTTTTTT | . | TRBJ2-2 | TRBV5-1 | 14 | TRBD1
CASSPGAGSGEKLFF | TGTGCCAGCAGCCCTGGTGCGGGGTCTGGTGAAAAACTGTTTTTT | . | TRBJ1-4 | TRBV7-9 | 15 | .
CASSPLDRVDSPLHF | TGTGCCAGCTCACCACTGGACAGGGTTGATTCACCCCTCCACTTT | . | TRBJ1-6 | TRBV18 | 15 | TRBD1
CATSDSDWAGYTF | TGTGCCACCAGTGATTCGGACTGGGCGGGCTACACCTTC | . | TRBJ1-2 | TRBV24-1 | 13 | .
CASSIRTDMNTEAFF | TGCGCCAGCAGCATCCGGACAGACATGAACACTGAAGCTTTCTTT | . | TRBJ1-1 | TRBV5-1 | 15 | .
CASSQVGTGSLEAFF | TGCGCCAGCAGCCAAGTGGGGACTGGATCCTTGGAAGCTTTCTTT | once | TRBJ1-1 | TRBV4-1 | 15 | .
CTSSLRVCGGANEQFF | TGCACCAGCAGCCTAAGAGTCTGCGGGGGGGCCAATGAGCAGTTCTTC | . | TRBJ2-1 | TRBV1 | 16 | .
CSVIRDKVRVEQYF | TGCAGCGTTATCCGGGACAAGGTTCGGGTCGAGCAGTACTTC | . | TRBJ2-7 | TRBV29-1 | 14 | .
CAWGGRVGYGYTF | TGTGCCTGGGGTGGCAGGGTGGGCTATGGCTACACCTTC | . | TRBJ1-2 | TRBV30 | 13 | .
CASSIVTGDNQPQHF | TGTGCCAGTAGTATAGTTACAGGGGACAATCAGCCCCAGCATTTT | . | TRBJ1-5 | TRBV19 | 15 | TRBD1
CASSQDRRQNSSGANVLTF | TGCGCCAGCAGCCAAGACCGCCGACAGAACTCCTCTGGGGCCAACGTCCTGACTTTC | . | TRBJ2-6 | TRBV4-1 | 19 | .
CASSWGLAGGQETQYF | TGCGCCAGCAGTTGGGGACTAGCGGGGGGGCAAGAGACCCAGTACTTC | . | TRBJ2-5 | TRBV5-1 | 16 | TRBD2
CASSLGRIAGNTIYF | TGTGCCAGCAGCTTGGGGAGGATAGCTGGAAACACCATATATTTT | . | TRBJ1-3 | TRBV5-6 | 15 | .
CASPPGLNEQYF | TGTGCCAGCCCGCCGGGGTTGAACGAGCAGTACTTC | . | TRBJ2-7 | TRBV9 | 12 | .
CASSSRGVPNQPQHF | TGTGCCAGCAGTTCCCGGGGAGTTCCCAATCAGCCCCAGCATTTT | . | TRBJ1-5 | TRBV27 | 15 | .
CATSRGDRNTGELFF | TGTGCCACCAGCCGAGGGGACAGAAACACCGGGGAGCTGTTTTTT | . | TRBJ2-2 | TRBV15 | 15 | TRBD1
CASSTGRDRVINYGYTF | TGTGCCAGTAGCACCGGACGTGACAGGGTAATCAACTATGGCTACACCTTC | once | TRBJ1-2 | TRBV19 | 17 | TRBD1
CSVGGKDRRNTEAFF | TGCAGCGTGGGCGGGAAGGACAGGAGGAACACTGAAGCTTTCTTT | . | TRBJ1-1 | TRBV29-1 | 15 | TRBD1
CASNYRGGEQYF | TGTGCCAGCAATTACAGGGGGGGCGAGCAGTACTTC | few | TRBJ2-7 | TRBV6-5 | 12 | .
CAWSGATVNYGYTF | TGTGCCTGGAGTGGGGCTACTGTGAACTATGGCTACACCTTC | . | TRBJ1-2 | TRBV30 | 14 | .
CASQASGGPETQYF | TGTGCCAGTCAGGCTAGCGGGGGGCCTGAGACCCAGTACTTC | once | TRBJ2-5 | TRBV19 | 14 | TRBD2
CASRRPGHNNSPLHF | TGTGCCAGCAGACGACCGGGACACAATAATTCACCCCTCCACTTT | . | TRBJ1-6 | TRBV28 | 15 | .
CATHRSEVNEQFF | TGTGCCACCCATCGCAGTGAGGTCAATGAGCAGTTCTTC | . | TRBJ2-1 | TRBV6-5 | 13 | .
CASSQQGDSETQYF | TGCGCCAGCAGCCAACAGGGTGACTCGGAGACCCAGTACTTC | . | TRBJ2-5 | TRBV5-1 | 14 | .
CASSYGSSYEQYF | TGCGCCAGCAGCTACGGGAGCTCCTACGAGCAGTACTTC | . | TRBJ2-7 | TRBV5-1 | 13 | .
CATTGGANVLTF | TGTGCCACCACGGGGGGGGCCAACGTCCTGACTTTC | . | TRBJ2-6 | TRBV6-6 | 12 | .
CASSLTGGQGGKLFF | TGTGCCAGCAGCTTAACGGGGGGACAGGGAGGAAAACTGTTTTTT | . | TRBJ1-4 | TRBV7-3 | 15 | TRBD1
CASSPQGAKSDEQYF | TGTGCCAGCAGCCCCCAGGGGGCAAAAAGCGACGAGCAGTACTTC | . | TRBJ2-7 | TRBV7-9 | 15 | TRBD1
CASSYDRVNTEAFF | TGTGCCAGCAGTTACGACAGAGTGAACACTGAAGCTTTCTTT | . | TRBJ1-1 | TRBV6-5 | 14 | .
CASSRFTGNTEAFF | TGCGCCAGCAGCCGGTTCACAGGGAACACTGAAGCTTTCTTT | . | TRBJ1-1 | TRBV5-1 | 14 | .
CASSNSGGIYEQYF | TGTGCCAGCAGCAATAGCGGGGGGATCTACGAGCAGTACTTC | . | TRBJ2-7 | TRBV7-2 | 14 | TRBD2
CASSTLGSSYNSPLHF | TGTGCCAGTAGTACGTTGGGGAGCTCCTATAATTCACCCCTCCACTTT | . | TRBJ1-6 | TRBV19 | 16 | .
CASSIGGAQYQETQYF | TGCGCCAGCAGTATCGGTGGGGCCCAGTACCAAGAGACCCAGTACTTC | once | TRBJ2-5 | TRBV5-1 | 16 | .
CASSLEGGSGYTF | TGTGCCAGCAGCTTGGAAGGGGGCAGCGGCTACACCTTC | once | TRBJ1-2 | TRBV5-4 | 13 | TRBD1
CASSMIQPAGGNGDTQYF | TGTGCCAGTAGTATGATTCAACCAGCGGGGGGGAATGGAGATACGCAGTATTTT | . | TRBJ2-3 | TRBV19 | 18 | TRBD2
CASSLTGDGNQPQHF | TGCGCCAGCAGTCTGACAGGGGATGGAAATCAGCCCCAGCATTTT | . | TRBJ1-5 | TRBV5-1 | 15 | TRBD1